Listed here is a single T cell receptor beta chain. Reverse transcription of roughly 0.45 to 1 ug RNA was performed with random hexamers. One entry per CDR3 protein results from TCRdb running MiXCR on the immunoSEQ multiplex PCR reads. The repertoire holds 300,000 or so distinct CDR3 sequences, about 90% seen once, with approximately 0.065% in the top ten. The data were taken from a study of CD8 T cells in Susac syndrome. CD8+ and CD4+ T cells from blood underwent TCR beta sequencing, which was carried out in a high-throughput format. Both CD4+ and CD8+ T cells were negatively isolated, and TEMRA cells underwent FACS enrichment. The sequence derives from a human donor with multiple sclerosis. Specimen: CD4+ T cells from PBMCs.

CDR3 nucleotide sequence: TGTGCCAGTAGTATCTACGGGGACTCCTACGAGCAGTACTTC. Its translation: CASSIYGDSYEQYF. The chain is built from TRBV19 and TRBJ2-7; D might be TRBD2 (5 bases). V lost 3 bases, J lost 0 bases, and 9 bases lay in between. Germline V gene data show CDR1 as LNHDA and CDR2 as SQIVND (reference sequence). The CDR3 has 14 residues.